Shown below are 10 T cell receptor beta chains from a single sample sequenced in a study of low-dose radiotherapy and immunotherapy resistance in tumors. The time point was: before trial treatment. Primers targeting TRAV and TRBV primed first-strand cDNA, covering alpha and beta chains. TCRs underwent about 22 PCR cycles of amplification with a constant-region primer and V-primer adapter. TCRdb reprocessed the reads with MiXCR, giving one entry per CDR3 protein. The sample has 60,000 to 90,000 distinct CDR3 sequences; roughly 30% are singletons. The sample here was PBMCs, taken before treatment. Source of these receptors: a female donor with ovarian cancer.

With respect to this clonotype: This sequence is one base from a far larger clone and is likely a read error. This likely comes from a read error, as the CDR3 has no conserved phenylalanine or tryptophan at its end. The chain recombines TRBV28 with TRBJ2-1; D may be TRBD1 or TRBD2 (5 bases each). The ends were cut back, 10 bases at V and 7 bases at J, with 14 bases in the middle. Germline values: CDR1 MDHEN, CDR2 SYDVKM. The CDR3 is 12 residues long. The CDR3 coding sequence is TGTGCCACCTCAGGGTGGGGGAATGAGCAGTTCCTC. It specifies CATSGWGNEQFL.

This clonotype was detected ten times or more. The rearrangement joins TRBV9 to TRBJ1-1, with D unclear. CDR1 and CDR2 from the germline V gene are SGDLS and YYNGEE. The length of the CDR3 is 17 residues. V lost 3 bases, J lost 0 bases, and 18 bases lay in between. The DNA of the CDR3 is TGTGCCAGCAGCGCGAGGCGGTCTGGATTCATGAACACTGAAGCTTTCTTT. It yields the protein CASSARRSGFMNTEAFF.

This clonotype was recorded many times. The chain couples TRBV30 to TRBJ2-1; D is possibly TRBD1 or TRBD2 (5 bases each). Germline CDR1 is GTSNPN and CDR2 is SVGIG (reference sequence). The ends were cut back, 8 bases at V and 8 bases at J, with 13 bases in the middle. The CDR3 sequence is 11 residues long. The CDR3 loop is CAGDLVYEQFF. CDR3 nucleotides: TGTGCCGGGGACCTGGTTTATGAGCAGTTCTTC.

This clonotype was observed a single time. The chain couples TRBV28 to TRBJ2-3, with TRBD1 matching over 9 bases. The CDR3 totals 14 residues. The germline CDR1 and CDR2 sequences are MDHEN and SYDVKM. Trimming removed 3 bases from V and 9 bases from J; junction bases left unmatched: 7. The CDR3 loop reads CASSLEPGQGTQYF. The CDR3 nucleotides read TGTGCCAGCAGTTTGGAGCCCGGACAGGGGACGCAGTATTTT.

Ten or more counts support this clonotype. The rearrangement links TRBV3-1 to TRBJ2-4, with 10 bases lining up with TRBD2. V lost 6 bases to trimming and J lost 6 bases; unmatched junction nucleotides: 8. CDR3 length: 15 residues. Germline V lookup: CDR1 LGHDT, CDR2 YNNKEL (reference sequence). The CDR3 bases are TGTGCCAGCAGTCCACTAGCGGGGACTGCAAACATTCAGTACTTC. It translates to CASSPLAGTANIQYF. Full variable domain (rest looked up from reference TRBV3-1 and TRBJ2-4): DTAVSQTPKYLVTQMGNDKSIKCEQNLGHDTMYWYKQDSKKFLKIMFSYNNKELIINETVPNRFSPKSPDKAHLNLHINSLELGDSAVYFCASSPLAGTANIQYFGAGTRLSVL.

This clonotype was counted at least ten times. As DNA, the CDR3 is TGCAGTGCTAGTATGCTAGCGGGAGCCTACGAGCAGTACTTC. Its translation: CSASMLAGAYEQYF. This chain joins TRBV20-1 and TRBJ2-7, with 10 bases identical to TRBD2. CDR1 is DFQATT, CDR2 SNEGSKA, per germline (reference sequence). The CDR3 extends over 14 amino acids. After removal of 3 bases from V and 2 bases from J, the junction contained 4 bases not matched to a gene.

V usage is TRBV24-1 and J usage is TRBJ2-3; 9 bases line up with TRBD1. After removal of 4 bases from V and 6 bases from J, the junction contained 7 bases not matched to a gene. Germline assignment: CDR1 KGHDR and CDR2 SFDVKD. This CDR3 comprises 15 residues. The CDR3 sequence is CATSEGDRGGDTQYF. The CDR3, as DNA: TGTGCCACCAGTGAAGGAGACAGGGGGGGCGATACGCAGTATTTT.

The rearrangement uses TRBV7-9 and TRBJ2-6; TRBD1 matches 7 bases. Germline CDR1 reads SEHNR; CDR2 reads FQNEAQ (reference sequence). The CDR3 is made up of 19 amino acids. The J segment lost 0 bases and the V segment lost 4 bases, leaving 12 bases of the junction unmatched. The CDR3 DNA reads as TGTGCCAGCAGCTCAACTATGGACAGGCTAAGCTCTGGGGCCAACGTCCTGACTTTC. Residues: CASSSTMDRLSSGANVLTF.

Worth noting for this clonotype: A far bigger clonotype differs at one base, so this is likely a read error. As DNA, the CDR3 is TGTGCCAGCAGTGATCCCGACAGGGGCGTATACGAGCAGTACTTC. Translated: CASSDPDRGVYEQYF. The chain recombines TRBV6-1 with TRBJ2-7, with TRBD1 identical over 8 bases. The CDR3 contains 15 residues. V shed 3 bases, J shed 4 bases, and the junction held 8 bases outside the gene matches. Per the germline V gene, CDR1 is MNHNS and CDR2 is SASEGT.

On this clonotype: The DNA is left out, because the CDR3 cannot be placed on it with certainty; the CDR3 is given as TCRdb lists it. The chain joins TRBV20-1 to TRBJ1-4. Germline values: CDR1 DFQATT, CDR2 SNEGSKA (reference sequence). The CDR3 region is 14 residues in length, termini included. The CDR3 here is CSAAGDEKLFFFFF.